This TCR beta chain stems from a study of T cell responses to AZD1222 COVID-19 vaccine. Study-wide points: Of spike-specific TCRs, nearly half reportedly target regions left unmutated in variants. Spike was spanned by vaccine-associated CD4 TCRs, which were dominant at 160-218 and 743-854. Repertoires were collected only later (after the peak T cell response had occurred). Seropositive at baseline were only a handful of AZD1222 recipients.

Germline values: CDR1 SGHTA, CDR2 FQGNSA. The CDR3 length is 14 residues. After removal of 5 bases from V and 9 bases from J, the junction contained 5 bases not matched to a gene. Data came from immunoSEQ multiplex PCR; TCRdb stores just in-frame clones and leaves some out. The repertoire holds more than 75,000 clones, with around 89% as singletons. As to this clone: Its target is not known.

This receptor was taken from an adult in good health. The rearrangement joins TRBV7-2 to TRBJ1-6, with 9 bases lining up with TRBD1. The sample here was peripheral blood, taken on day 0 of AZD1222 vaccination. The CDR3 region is CASSPGQGISPLHF. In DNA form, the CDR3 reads TGTGCCAGCAGCCCCGGACAGGGGATTTCACCCCTCCACTTT.